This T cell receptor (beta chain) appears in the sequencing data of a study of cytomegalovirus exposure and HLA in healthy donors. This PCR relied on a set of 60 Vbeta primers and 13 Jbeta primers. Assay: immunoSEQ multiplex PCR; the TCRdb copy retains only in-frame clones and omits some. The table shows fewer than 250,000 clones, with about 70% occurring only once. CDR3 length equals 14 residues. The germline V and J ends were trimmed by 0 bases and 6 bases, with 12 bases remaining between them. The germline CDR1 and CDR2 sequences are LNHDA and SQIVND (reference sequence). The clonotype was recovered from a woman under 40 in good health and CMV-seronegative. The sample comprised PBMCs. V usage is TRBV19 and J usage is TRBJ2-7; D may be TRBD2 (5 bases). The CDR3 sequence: CASSIDHGSSEQYF. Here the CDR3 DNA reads TGTGCCAGTAGTATAGATCATGGGAGCTCCGAGCAGTACTTC.